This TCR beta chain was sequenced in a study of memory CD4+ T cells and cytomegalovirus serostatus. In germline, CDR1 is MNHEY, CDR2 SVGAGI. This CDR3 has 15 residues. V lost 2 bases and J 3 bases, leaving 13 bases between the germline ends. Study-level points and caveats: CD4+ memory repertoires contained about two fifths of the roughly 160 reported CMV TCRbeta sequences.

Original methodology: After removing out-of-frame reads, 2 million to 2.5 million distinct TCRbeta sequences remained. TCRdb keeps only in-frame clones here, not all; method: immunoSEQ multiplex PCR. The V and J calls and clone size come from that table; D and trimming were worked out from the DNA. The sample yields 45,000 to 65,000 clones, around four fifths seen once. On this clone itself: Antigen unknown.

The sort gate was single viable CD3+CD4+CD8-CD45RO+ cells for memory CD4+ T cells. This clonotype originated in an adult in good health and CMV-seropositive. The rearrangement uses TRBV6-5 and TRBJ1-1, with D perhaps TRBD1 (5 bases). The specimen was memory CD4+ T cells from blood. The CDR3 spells CASSYPGRGHTEAFF. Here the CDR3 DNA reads TGTGCCAGCAGTTACCCGGGACGCGGTCACACTGAAGCTTTCTTT.